This T cell receptor beta chain was sequenced during a study of blood T cell repertoires in COVID-19. This CDR3 is built from 16 residues. Germline lookup yields CDR1 LNHDA and CDR2 SQIVND (reference sequence). J lost 10 bases, V lost 3 bases, and 7 bases had no gene match. Libraries were prepared by immunoSEQ multiplex PCR; TCRdb keeps only in-frame clonotypes and omits some of them. The sample consists of some 170,000 clones, around 83% of them appearing once. This TCR was recovered from a man in his fifties or sixties who had recovered from COVID-19. The chain is built from TRBV19 and TRBJ2-2; 14 positions agree with TRBD2. Sequencing was performed on PBMCs or T cells enriched from blood (not recorded which). Here the CDR3 reads CASSIPGLAGAVELFF. CDR3 coding DNA: TGTGCCAGTAGTATCCCGGGACTAGCGGGGGCGGTGGAGCTGTTTTTT.